This TCR beta chain was documented in a study of blood T cell repertoires in COVID-19. For the study at large: Spain, Italy and the United States supplied samples that represented acute and convalescent COVID-19. PBMCs, B-cell-depleted T cells, or T cells provided the cDNA or gDNA that made up the material.

Enrolled during active infection, Seattle patients were then followed longitudinally. Original analysis: The assay estimated nucleated cells by amplifying reference gene primers. Libraries were prepared by immunoSEQ multiplex PCR; TCRdb keeps only in-frame clonotypes and omits some of them. V, J and clone size derive from that table, while D and trimming were established from the DNA sequence. The data hold roughly 200,000 clones, with 81% observed a single time. The TCR comes from a woman over 75 with COVID-19, enrolled during active disease. The sample taken for sequencing was peripheral blood.

This chain's CDR3 is CASTRTGSSYEQYF. DNA of the CDR3: TGTGCCAGCACCCGGACAGGAAGCTCCTACGAGCAGTACTTC. V is TRBV6-5 and J is TRBJ2-7; 7 nucleotides match TRBD1. V lost 7 bases and J lost 0; bases outside the gene matches: 6. Germline-derived CDR1 and CDR2 are MNHEY and SVGAGI. This CDR3 comprises 14 residues.